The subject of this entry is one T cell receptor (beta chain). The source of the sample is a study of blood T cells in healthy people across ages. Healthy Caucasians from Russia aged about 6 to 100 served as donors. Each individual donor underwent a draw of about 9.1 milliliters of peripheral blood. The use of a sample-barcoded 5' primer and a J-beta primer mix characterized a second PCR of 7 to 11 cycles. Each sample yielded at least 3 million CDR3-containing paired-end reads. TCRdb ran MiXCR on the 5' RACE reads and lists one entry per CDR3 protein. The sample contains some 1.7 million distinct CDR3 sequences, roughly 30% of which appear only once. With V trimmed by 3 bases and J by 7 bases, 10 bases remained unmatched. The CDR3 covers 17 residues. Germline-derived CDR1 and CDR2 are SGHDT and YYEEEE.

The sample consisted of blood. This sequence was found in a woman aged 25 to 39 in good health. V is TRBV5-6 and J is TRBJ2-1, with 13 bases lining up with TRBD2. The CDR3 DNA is TGTGCCAGCAGCTGGGATGTCGGGACTAGCGGGGTAAATGAGCAGTTCTTC. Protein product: CASSWDVGTSGVNEQFF.